A selection of T cell receptor beta chains follows, all from one sample in a study of T-cell reconstitution after alpha-beta-depleted transplantation in children. TCRdb re-analysed the PCR reads in MiXCR, keeping a single row per CDR3 protein. The table includes fewer than 150,000 distinct CDR3 sequences, roughly 24% detected once. This material consisted of PBMCs, mostly from graft donor cells, taken 180 days after TCRalphabeta/CD19-depleted stem cell transplant. The origin of the receptors is a male patient between 2 and 9 years old who had a stem cell transplant for chronic granulomatous disease, so the T cells may come from the graft donor. Both conserved end residues are part of each CDR3. Fields, in order: clone size, D gene, V gene, CDR3 length, J gene, CDR3 DNA, CDR3 protein. The D gene is left open where the match is weak. Clone sizes are given selectively: once, few, many, or a class where the clone is expanded.

>NA|TRBD1|TRBV11-3|13|TRBJ2-5
TGTGCCAGCAGCTTACAGGGGGCAGAGACCCAGTACTTC
CASSLQGAETQYF
>once|NA|TRBV12-3/TRBV12-4|16|TRBJ2-1
TGTGCCAGCACCTTGCGCGGGACGGGAGTATACAATGAGCAGTTCTTC
CASTLRGTGVYNEQFF
>NA|NA|TRBV4-3|16|TRBJ2-1
TGCGCCAGCAGCCAAGGGGTGGGGACCTCCTACAATGAGCAGTTCTTC
CASSQGVGTSYNEQFF
>few|NA|TRBV20-1|12|TRBJ1-2
TGCAGTGCCCTCGACAGCCACTATGGCTACACCTTC
CSALDSHYGYTF
>NA|NA|TRBV20-1|14|TRBJ2-2
TGCAGTGCTAGAGCTTATTCGAACACCGGGGAGCTGTTTTTT
CSARAYSNTGELFF
>many|TRBD2|TRBV20-1|15|TRBJ2-2
TGCAGTGCTGCGGCGGGGGGCACGAACACCGGGGAGCTGTTTTTT
CSAAAGGTNTGELFF
>many|NA|TRBV7-2|14|TRBJ1-6
TGTGCCAGCAGCCACGGACCCTATAATTCACCCCTCCACTTT
CASSHGPYNSPLHF
>NA|NA|TRBV7-8|15|TRBJ2-3
TGTGCCAGCAGCTTAGGTTCAGGGGGGATAGATACGCAGTATTTT
CASSLGSGGIDTQYF
>NA|NA|TRBV29-1|13|TRBJ1-6
TGCAGCGTTGCTCGGGACCATAATTCACCCCTCCACTTT
CSVARDHNSPLHF
>NA|NA|TRBV7-9|12|TRBJ2-1
TGTGCCACCCAAGCCACCTACAATGAGCAGTTCTTC
CATQATYNEQFF
>NA|NA|TRBV12-3/TRBV12-4|13|TRBJ2-5
TGTGCCAGCAGTTGGGCGCGGGGAGAGACCCAGTACTTC
CASSWARGETQYF
>many|NA|TRBV5-1|12|TRBJ1-5
TGCGCCAGCAGCTTGGCCGGAGGGCCCCAGCATTTT
CASSLAGGPQHF
>NA|NA|TRBV20-1|11|TRBJ2-7
TGCAGTGCCCGTGGGTACCACGAGCAGTACTTC
CSARGYHEQYF
>many|TRBD2|TRBV4-3|17|TRBJ2-7
TGCGCCAGCAGTCAAGGGAGTAGCGGGGGACGAGGTAACGAGCAGTACTTC
CASSQGSSGGRGNEQYF
>many|TRBD2|TRBV2|14|TRBJ2-1
TGTGCCAGCAGGGGACTAGTCTCCTACAATGAGCAGTTCTTC
CASRGLVSYNEQFF
>many|NA|TRBV7-3|19|TRBJ1-6
TGTGCCAGCAGCTTCAGTGTCGCAGGGACGGGCAGAAATAATTCACCCCTCCACTTT
CASSFSVAGTGRNNSPLHF
>NA|NA|TRBV20-1|16|TRBJ2-1
TGCTGTGCTAGAGGTACGACGGGAAGAGCCTACAATGAGCAGTTCTTC
CCARGTTGRAYNEQFF
>few|NA|TRBV11-2|11|TRBJ2-7
TGTGCCAGCAGCTTAGCACGGGAGCAGTACTTC
CASSLAREQYF
>many|NA|TRBV20-1|16|TRBJ1-4
TGCAGTGCTAGAGATCCCTGGACAGAGGGATACGAAAAACTGTTTTTT
CSARDPWTEGYEKLFF
>many|NA|TRBV11-2|12|TRBJ1-1
TGTGCCAGCAGCTCGGGGCGAACTGAAGCTTTCTTT
CASSSGRTEAFF
>NA|TRBD1|TRBV13|14|TRBJ2-1
TGTGCCAGCAGCTTGACAGGGGGCTTTAGTGAGCAGTTCTTC
CASSLTGGFSEQFF
>few|NA|TRBV7-2|14|TRBJ2-1
TGTGCCAGCAGCCTACAGACAGGTAGCAATGAGCAGTTCTTC
CASSLQTGSNEQFF